This TCR beta chain was identified in a study of vaccination effects on CD4 cells after COVID-19. Remarks on this clone: Its antigen is undetermined.

Sequencing was performed with immunoSEQ multiplex PCR; in TCRdb, only in-frame clones are kept and a portion is missing. The sample lists roughly 27,000 clones; 72% were seen once. ViraFEST used viral peptide pools to expand antigen-specific CD4+ T cells before sequencing. Isolation of CD4+ T cells took place after around 10 days of culture. Recipients of the vaccine had no prior SARS-CoV-2 infection and negative nucleocapsid antibodies. The germline V gene encodes CDR1 SGHAT and CDR2 FQNNGV. The length of the CDR3 is 14 residues. Trimming removed 5 bases from V and 7 bases from J, with 15 bases in between. General observations from the study: In healthy vaccinees, only 1 of 255 vaccine-induced clones cross-reacted with common cold coronaviruses. In the late period after vaccination, infection- and vaccine-induced clones contracted markedly.

The chain is built from TRBV11-2 and TRBJ1-5; D may be TRBD1 (6 bases). This TCR was sampled from a human donor who received a COVID-19 vaccine. The sample consisted of CD4+ T cells from PBMCs cultured with SARS-CoV-2 spike peptides, taken before COVID-19 vaccination. In DNA form, the CDR3 reads TGTGCCAGCAGCCCCGATGGACAGTACCAGCCCCAGCATTTT. This sequence encodes CASSPDGQYQPQHF.